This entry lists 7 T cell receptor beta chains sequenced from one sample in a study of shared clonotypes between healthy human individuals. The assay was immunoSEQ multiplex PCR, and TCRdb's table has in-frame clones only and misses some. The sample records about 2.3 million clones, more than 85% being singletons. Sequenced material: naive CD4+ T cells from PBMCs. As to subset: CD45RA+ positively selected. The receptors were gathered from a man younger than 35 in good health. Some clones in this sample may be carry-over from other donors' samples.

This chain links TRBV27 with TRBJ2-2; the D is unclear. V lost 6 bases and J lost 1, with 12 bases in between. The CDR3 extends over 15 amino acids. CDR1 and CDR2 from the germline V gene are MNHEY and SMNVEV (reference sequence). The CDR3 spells CASRQFRVNTGELFF. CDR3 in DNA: TGTGCCAGCAGGCAATTCCGGGTGAACACCGGGGAGCTGTTTTTT.

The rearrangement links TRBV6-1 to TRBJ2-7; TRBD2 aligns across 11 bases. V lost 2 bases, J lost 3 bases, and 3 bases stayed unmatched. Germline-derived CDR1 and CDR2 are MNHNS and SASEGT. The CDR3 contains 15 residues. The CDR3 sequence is CASSEQLAGDYEQYF. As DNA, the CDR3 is TGTGCCAGCAGTGAACAACTAGCGGGAGACTACGAGCAGTACTTC.

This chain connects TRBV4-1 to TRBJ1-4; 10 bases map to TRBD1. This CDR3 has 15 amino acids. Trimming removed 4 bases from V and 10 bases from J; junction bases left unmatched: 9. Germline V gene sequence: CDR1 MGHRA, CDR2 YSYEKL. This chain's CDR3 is CASSLIRQGAGKLFF. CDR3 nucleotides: TGCGCCAGCAGCCTAATAAGACAGGGGGCGGGAAAACTGTTTTTT.

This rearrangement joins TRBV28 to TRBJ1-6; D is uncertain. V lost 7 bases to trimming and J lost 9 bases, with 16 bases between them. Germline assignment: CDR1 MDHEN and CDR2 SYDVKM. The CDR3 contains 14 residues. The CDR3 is CASTLNPQASPLHF. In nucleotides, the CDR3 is TGTGCCAGCACCTTAAACCCACAAGCTTCACCCCTCCACTTT.

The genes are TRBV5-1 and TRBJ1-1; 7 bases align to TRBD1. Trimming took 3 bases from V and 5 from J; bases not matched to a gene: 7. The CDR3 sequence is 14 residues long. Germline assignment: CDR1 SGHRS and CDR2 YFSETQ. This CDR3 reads CASSWGGGQTEAFF. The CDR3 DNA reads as TGCGCCAGCAGCTGGGGAGGGGGCCAGACTGAAGCTTTCTTT.

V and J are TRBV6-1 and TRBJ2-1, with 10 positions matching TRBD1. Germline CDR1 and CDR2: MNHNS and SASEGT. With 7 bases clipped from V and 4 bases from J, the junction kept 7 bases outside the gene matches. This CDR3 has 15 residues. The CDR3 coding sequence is TGTGCCAGCATTTCCGGGACAGGGGCATACAATGAGCAGTTCTTC. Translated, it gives CASISGTGAYNEQFF.

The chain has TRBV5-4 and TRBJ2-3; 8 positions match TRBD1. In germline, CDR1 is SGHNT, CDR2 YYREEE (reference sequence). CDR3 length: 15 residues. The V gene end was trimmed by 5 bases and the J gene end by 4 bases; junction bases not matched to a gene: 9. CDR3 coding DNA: TGTGCCAGCAGTGTTGACAGGGGCAGTGCAGATACGCAGTATTTT. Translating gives CASSVDRGSADTQYF.